The sequence of this TCR beta chain was determined in a study of T cells in Graves' hyperthyroidism and ophthalmopathy. Background on the study: Pretreatment peripheral blood was obtained at initial diagnosis.

The CDR3 spans 15 residues. Germline V gene data show CDR1 as SGHKS and CDR2 as YYEKEE (reference sequence). The V gene lost 0 bases and the J gene lost 2 bases, with 9 bases spanning the gap. Turning to this clonotype: A much more abundant neighbour one base away suggests this may be a read error.

Researchers took RNA transcripts and amplified the TCR beta CDR3 regions from them. RT-PCR in the first round (using the HTBI primer set) targeted the TCR CDR3. TCRdb reprocessed the multiplex PCR reads via MiXCR and lists one record per CDR3 protein. Counted here are roughly 400,000 distinct CDR3 sequences, about 14% occurring once; the ten biggest clones make up around 28%. Source material: blood. The chain recombines TRBV5-5 with TRBJ2-1, with D perhaps matching TRBD1 or TRBD2 (5 bases each). The sequence came from a middle-aged man with Graves' ophthalmopathy. CDR3 amino acids: CASSLGGTPYNEQFF. The CDR3 DNA is TGTGCCAGCAGCTTGGGAGGGACCCCCTACAATGAGCAGTTCTTC.